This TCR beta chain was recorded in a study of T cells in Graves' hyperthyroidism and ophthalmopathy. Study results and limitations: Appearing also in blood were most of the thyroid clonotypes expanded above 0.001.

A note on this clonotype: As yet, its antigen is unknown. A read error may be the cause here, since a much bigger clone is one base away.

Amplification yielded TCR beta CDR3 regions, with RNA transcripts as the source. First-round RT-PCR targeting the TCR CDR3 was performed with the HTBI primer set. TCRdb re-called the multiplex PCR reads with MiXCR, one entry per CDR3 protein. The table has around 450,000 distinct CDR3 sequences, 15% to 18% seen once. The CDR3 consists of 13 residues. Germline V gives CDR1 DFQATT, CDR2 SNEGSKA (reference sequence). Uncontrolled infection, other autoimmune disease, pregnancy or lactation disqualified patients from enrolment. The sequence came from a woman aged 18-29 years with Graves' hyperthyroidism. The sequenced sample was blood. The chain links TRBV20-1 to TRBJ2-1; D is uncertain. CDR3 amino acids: CSARAASYNERFF. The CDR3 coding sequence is TGCAGTGCTAGGGCGGCCTCCTACAATGAGCGGTTCTTC.